What follows are 14 T cell receptor beta chains derived from one specimen sequenced in a study of OX40 agonist ivuxolimab in advanced cancers. Repertoires were generated with immunoSEQ multiplex PCR, while TCRdb's copy carries only in-frame clones and drops some. The sample gives approximately 49,000 clones, around four fifths of which show up once; under 30% is in the top ten. Sequences were derived from CD4+ or CD8+ T cells sorted from blood, sampled in a trial of the OX40 agonist ivuxolimab. These receptors were obtained from an adult with an advanced solid tumor such as melanoma, head and neck, liver or kidney cancer.

The V call is TRBV6-5, the J call TRBJ2-7; 7 bases map to TRBD1. The CDR3 totals 14 residues. CDR1 and CDR2 from the germline V gene are MNHEY and SVGAGI. V was pared by 7 bases and J by 5 bases, with 11 bases of the junction left unmatched. This CDR3 reads CASTKGEQGNEQYF. The CDR3 DNA is TGTGCCAGCACCAAGGGGGAACAGGGGAACGAGCAGTACTTC.

This chain joins TRBV11-2 and TRBJ1-3; D is unresolved. CDR3 length: 13 residues. Germline V gives CDR1 SGHAT, CDR2 FQNNGV. Trimming pared 1 base from V and 3 bases from J, leaving 4 bases between. Here the CDR3 DNA reads TGTGCCAGCAGCTTAGGGGGTGGAAACACCATATATTTT. Translating it yields CASSLGGGNTIYF.

The chain uses TRBV7-3 and TRBJ1-2; possible D gene TRBD1, 5 bases. Germline values: CDR1 SGHTA, CDR2 FQGTGA. The V and J ends lost 5 bases and 3 bases respectively, with 16 bases between them. The CDR3 loop spans 15 amino acids. The CDR3, as DNA: TGTGCCAGCAGCCCGATAGGTTCGGGGGACTATGGCTACACCTTC. Amino acids: CASSPIGSGDYGYTF.

The CDR3 reads CASRTALEQFF. The CDR3 DNA is TGTGCCAGCAGGACAGCGCTAGAGCAGTTCTTC. The chain carries TRBV13 and TRBJ2-1; D is possibly TRBD1 (5 bases). The length of the CDR3 is 11 residues. V was shortened by 6 bases and J by 10 bases, with 10 bases between the two germline ends. From germline, CDR1 is PRHDT and CDR2 FYEKMQ (reference sequence).

The chain employs TRBV11-2 and TRBJ2-7; no clear D. V was cut by 4 bases and J by 4 bases, with 14 bases left in between. From germline, CDR1 is SGHAT and CDR2 FQNNGV. This CDR3 comprises 14 residues. CDR3 coding DNA: TGTGCCAGCAGCTCCTACAATAGAATGTACGAGCAGTACTTC. It specifies CASSSYNRMYEQYF.

The gene calls are TRBV28 and TRBJ1-4; the D is unclear. This CDR3 region has 15 residues. Looked up from germline, CDR1 is MDHEN and CDR2 is SYDVKM. Trimming stripped 7 bases from V and 3 bases from J, with 15 bases between. CDR3 protein: CASITIRGSNEKLFF. As DNA, the CDR3 is TGTGCCAGCATTACCATCCGGGGTTCTAATGAAAAACTGTTTTTT. The whole variable domain, remainder taken from reference TRBV28 and TRBJ1-4, is DVKVTQSSRYLVKRTGEKVFLECVQDMDHENMFWYRQDPGLGLRLIYFSYDVKMKEKGDIPEGYSVSREKKERFSLILESASTNQTSMYLCASITIRGSNEKLFFGSGTQLSVL.

This sequence joins TRBV5-1 and TRBJ1-2, with 9 bases identical to TRBD1. J lost 8 bases, V lost 4 bases, and 6 bases had no gene match. CDR3 size: 13 residues. Germline V CDR1 and CDR2: SGHRS, YFSETQ. The CDR3 loop is CASSPTGGRGYTF. CDR3 DNA: TGCGCCAGCAGCCCGACAGGGGGGAGAGGCTACACCTTC.

The V call is TRBV19, the J call TRBJ2-7; 10 bases fit TRBD1. V shed 5 bases, J shed 2 bases, and the junction held 3 bases outside the gene matches. Germline V gene sequence: CDR1 LNHDA, CDR2 SQIVND (reference sequence). The CDR3 is made up of 14 amino acids. In DNA form, the CDR3 reads TGTGCCAGTAGTCCCGGACAGGGGGCCTACGAGCAGTACTTC. Translating it yields CASSPGQGAYEQYF.

The CDR3 here is CASSFPGGSSYNEQFF. CDR3 coding DNA: TGTGCCAGCAGCTTTCCCGGGGGTAGCTCCTACAATGAGCAGTTCTTC. This rearrangement joins TRBV7-9 to TRBJ2-1; tentative D call: TRBD2 (6 bases). This CDR3 has 16 residues. Germline V CDR1 and CDR2: SEHNR, FQNEAQ (reference sequence). Between the trimmed V and J ends, which lost 3 bases and 0 bases, there was a span of 12 bases.

The rearrangement links TRBV10-2 to TRBJ2-5, with 8 bases matching TRBD2. This CDR3 has 14 amino acids. The V segment lost 4 bases and the J segment 2 bases; nucleotides outside the gene matches: 3. Germline loops: CDR1 WSHSY, CDR2 SAAADI. The CDR3 DNA reads as TGCGCCAGCAGTGGCGGGGGGTCGCAAGAGACCCAGTACTTC. Amino acids: CASSGGGSQETQYF.

The CDR3 DNA reads TGTGCCAGCAGTCCGCTCCCGAAACATTACAATGAGCAGTTCTTC. Protein product: CASSPLPKHYNEQFF. J is TRBJ2-1 and V is TRBV27; D uncertain. The CDR3 covers 15 residues. The germline CDR1 and CDR2 sequences are MNHEY and SMNVEV (reference sequence). The germline V and J ends were trimmed by 5 bases and 4 bases, with 15 bases remaining between them.

The chain is built from TRBV19 and TRBJ2-7; a weak D match, TRBD1 (5 bases). Germline CDR1 LNHDA, CDR2 SQIVND (reference sequence). V gave up 10 bases and J gave up 2 bases, with 12 bases separating them. The CDR3 consists of 12 residues. This CDR3 reads CATLDTTYEQYF. The CDR3, as DNA: TGTGCCACTTTGGACACAACCTACGAGCAGTACTTC.

This clone was recorded a few times. This chain uses TRBV7-2 with TRBJ2-3; 15 bases fit TRBD2. V lost 1 base to trimming and J lost 5 bases; unmatched junction nucleotides: 7. The CDR3 loop spans 18 amino acids. Germline CDR1 reads SGHTA; CDR2 reads FQGNSA. This CDR3 reads CASSLVWTSGGAGDTQYF. DNA of the CDR3: TGTGCCAGCAGCTTAGTATGGACTAGCGGGGGGGCGGGAGATACGCAGTATTTT.

The rearrangement joins TRBV20-1 to TRBJ2-2; no reliable D call. Trimming removed 3 bases from V and 5 bases from J, with 4 bases in between. Looked up from germline, CDR1 is DFQATT and CDR2 is SNEGSKA (reference sequence). The CDR3 has 11 amino acids. CDR3 region: CSARLTGELFF. Written as DNA, the CDR3 is TGCAGTGCTAGGCTGACCGGGGAGCTGTTTTTT.